This entry lists 10 T cell receptor beta chains sequenced from one sample in a study of immune evolution from preneoplasia to lung adenocarcinoma. Sequencing was performed with immunoSEQ multiplex PCR; in TCRdb, only in-frame clones are kept and a portion is missing. The data show 8,800 or so clones, more than 70% seen once. The sequenced material came from FFPE adjacent normal lung tissue. Receptors were obtained from a person between 65 and 80 years old with lung adenocarcinoma.

This clone appeared a single time. The V call is TRBV28, the J call TRBJ2-3, with 7 bases matching TRBD1. V was pared by 6 bases and J by 2 bases, with 5 bases of the junction left unmatched. Germline V CDR1 and CDR2: MDHEN, SYDVKM. The CDR3 loop spans 14 amino acids. CDR3 loop: CASSHGQVTDTQYF. The CDR3 nucleotides are TGTGCCAGCAGCCACGGACAGGTCACAGATACGCAGTATTTT.

The chain employs TRBV6-1 and TRBJ1-5; D possibly corresponds to TRBD1 (5 bases). In germline, CDR1 is MNHNS, CDR2 SASEGT. The CDR3 consists of 13 residues. Trimming removed 7 bases from V and 2 bases from J, with 9 bases in between. The CDR3 DNA sequence: TGTGCCAGCAAGCGGGGGGGCAATCAGCCCCAGCATTTT. Translation: CASKRGGNQPQHF.

This rearrangement joins TRBV6-5 to TRBJ1-1; D is undetermined. Trimming removed 4 bases from V and 1 base from J, with 13 bases in between. This CDR3 is 15 amino acids long. CDR1 is MNHEY and CDR2 is SVGAGI in the germline V gene. CDR3 in DNA: TGTGCCAGCAGTTCGGGGAGGTATGGGAACACTGAAGCTTTCTTT. It codes for CASSSGRYGNTEAFF.

The V call is TRBV6-1, the J call TRBJ1-1; D ambiguous. This CDR3 region has 10 residues. Germline CDR1 reads MNHNS; CDR2 reads SASEGT. Between the trimmed V and J ends, which lost 7 bases and 5 bases, there was a span of 5 bases. The CDR3 region has the DNA TGTGCCAGCAAAAGGACTGAAGCTTTCTTT. It encodes CASKRTEAFF.

The chain uses TRBV2 and TRBJ2-5, with D tentatively TRBD2 (5 bases). This CDR3 contains 11 residues. In germline, CDR1 is SNHLY, CDR2 FYNNEI. The germline V and J ends were trimmed by 6 bases and 5 bases, with 7 bases remaining between them. CDR3 residues: CASRRGETQYF. CDR3 sequence (DNA): TGTGCCAGCAGGCGAGGGGAGACCCAGTACTTC.

The gene calls are TRBV6-5 and TRBJ1-5; the match to TRBD1 covers 8 bases. The junction had 6 bases not matched to a gene; V was cut back by 6 bases and J by 2 bases. The CDR3 covers 15 residues. Germline CDR1 MNHEY, CDR2 SVGAGI. As DNA, the CDR3 is TGTGCCAGCAGGGAACAGGGGGTCGGCAATCAGCCCCAGCATTTT. Residues: CASREQGVGNQPQHF.

This clone has more than one count but fewer than ten. The rearrangement uses TRBV14 and TRBJ2-3; D uncertain. CDR1 is SGHDN and CDR2 is FVKESK in the germline V gene. V dropped 1 base and J dropped 5 bases, with 4 bases sitting between them. CDR3 length: 12 residues. The CDR3 coding sequence is TGTGCCAGCAGCCAAGCTGGAGATACGCAGTATTTT. Residues: CASSQAGDTQYF.

The chain joins TRBV15 to TRBJ1-2, with TRBD1 matching over 7 bases. Germline lookup yields CDR1 LNHNV and CDR2 YYDKDF (reference sequence). The V and J ends lost 1 base and 0 bases, in that order; junction bases with no gene match: 8. This CDR3 region has 17 residues. The CDR3 coding sequence is TGTGCCACCAGCAGAGGACAGGGAGGGAGAGCTAACTATGGCTACACCTTC. As protein: CATSRGQGGRANYGYTF.

This chain uses TRBV6-5 with TRBJ1-4; the match to TRBD1 covers 7 bases. V lost 2 bases, J lost 10 bases, and 4 bases stayed unmatched. Germline CDR1 MNHEY, CDR2 SVGAGI. CDR3 size: 13 residues. Written as DNA, the CDR3 is TGTGCCAGCAGTTACGAACAGGGGAGAAAACTGTTTTTT. Translation: CASSYEQGRKLFF.

The rearrangement links TRBV25-1 to TRBJ2-2; TRBD2 might be the D (5 bases). Trimming took off 2 bases at V and 4 bases at J, with 11 bases between the two ends. Germline CDR1 MGHDK, CDR2 SYGVNS. The CDR3 has 15 residues. The CDR3 DNA is TGTGCCAGCAGTGAAGAGGGCCGGGGCACCGGGGAGCTGTTTTTT. Amino acid sequence: CASSEEGRGTGELFF.